The rows below give T cell receptor beta chains drawn from one sample of a study of T cells in Graves' hyperthyroidism and ophthalmopathy. TCRdb called the multiplex PCR reads again in MiXCR, with one record for every CDR3 protein. Of about 420,000 distinct CDR3 sequences listed, roughly 13% are singletons. The material sequenced was blood. The receptor set was obtained from a woman younger than 30 with Graves' hyperthyroidism. CDR3s include the opening cysteine and the closing phenylalanine or tryptophan. A D gene is named only where the DNA matches it firmly. The size entry is marked missing in some rows and otherwise reads once, few, many or a size class.

TGTGCCAGCAGTTGGGCTAGCCGACCCACAGATACGCAGTATTTT	CASSWASRPTDTQYF	TRBV6-1	many	15	TRBJ2-3	-
TGTGCCAGCAGTCTAGCGGGAGATGGAGTTAGTGAGCAGTTCTTC	CASSLAGDGVSEQFF	TRBV6-1	-	15	TRBJ2-1	TRBD2
TGTGCCAGCAGCAGAGACAGATCTGAAGCTTTCTTT	CASSRDRSEAFF	TRBV2	many	12	TRBJ1-1	-
TGTGCCAGCAGCCAAGATCCTAGCGGGAGTTATACGCAGTATTTT	CASSQDPSGSYTQYF	TRBV14	-	15	TRBJ2-3	TRBD2
TGTGCCAGCAGGGGGGGGGTAGCCATTCAAGAGACCCAGTACTTC	CASRGGVAIQETQYF	TRBV7-2	many	15	TRBJ2-5	TRBD2
TGCGCCAGCAGCTTAAGCACTGGTGCCTATGGCTACACCTTC	CASSLSTGAYGYTF	TRBV5-1	many	14	TRBJ1-2	-
-	CASSFGPGRDTEAFF	TRBV7-9	few	15	TRBJ1-1	-
TGTGCCAGCAGCTCCGACAGCCCAACCTACGAGCAGTACTTC	CASSSDSPTYEQYF	TRBV7-9	many	14	TRBJ2-7	-
TGCAGCGTTGTCCCCCCCGACAGGCCTCCCTACAATGAGCAGTTCTTC	CSVVPPDRPPYNEQFF	TRBV29-1	-	16	TRBJ2-1	-
TGTGCCAGCAGCCAAGATCGGAGCAGGATCTACTTC	CASSQDRSRIYF	TRBV3-1	-	12	TRBJ2-5	-
TGTGCCTGGAAATCCCGGGCCGCCTCGCAGTTCTTC	CAWKSRAASQFF	TRBV30	many	12	TRBJ2-1	-
TGTGCCAGCAGTGAAGGGACTAGCGGGAGGGCCGCTTTTTTCACAGATACGCAGTATTTT	CASSEGTSGRAAFFTDTQYF	TRBV6-1	few	20	TRBJ2-3	TRBD2
TGTGCCAGCAGTTTGGGGCGCAGACCCAGCACAGATACGCAGTATTTT	CASSLGRRPSTDTQYF	TRBV12-3/TRBV12-4	many	16	TRBJ2-3	-
TGCAGCGTTGCGGGGCAAACCTACGAGCAGTACTTC	CSVAGQTYEQYF	TRBV29-1	many	12	TRBJ2-7	-
TGTGCCAGCAAGGGTGACACTGAAGCTTTCTTT	CASKGDTEAFF	TRBV2	many	11	TRBJ1-1	-
TGCGCCAGCAGCTTGGTACAGATGAACACTGAAGCTTTCTTT	CASSLVQMNTEAFF	TRBV5-1	many	14	TRBJ1-1	-
TGTGCCAGCAGTTTAAACCCACAGGTGAACACTGAAGCTTTCTTT	CASSLNPQVNTEAFF	TRBV12-3/TRBV12-4	many	15	TRBJ1-1	-
TGTGCCAGCAGCATAGGACGGAACTCTGGAAACACCATATATTTT	CASSIGRNSGNTIYF	TRBV7-6	few	15	TRBJ1-3	-
TGTGCCAGCAGTTTAGTCGGGACAGGCCCTGAAAAACTGTTTTTT	CASSLVGTGPEKLFF	TRBV28	many	15	TRBJ1-4	TRBD1
TGTGCCAGCAGCCAAGATTATGAGCGGGATCCGTACGAGCAGTACTTC	CASSQDYERDPYEQYF	TRBV14	-	16	TRBJ2-7	TRBD2
TGTGCCTGGAGCCGGACAGGGGGCTACCACGAGCAGTACTTC	CAWSRTGGYHEQYF	TRBV30	few	14	TRBJ2-7	TRBD1
TGTGCCATCCGGACAGGGGGAAGCTCCTATAATTCACCCCTCCACTTT	CAIRTGGSSYNSPLHF	TRBV28	many	16	TRBJ1-6	TRBD1
TGTGCCAGCAGCGTAGAAGGAACGAACACCGGGGAGCTGTTTTTT	CASSVEGTNTGELFF	TRBV9	many	15	TRBJ2-2	-
TGTGCCAGCAGTGAAGCAGGGGCCGGGGCCAACGTCCTGACTTTC	CASSEAGAGANVLTF	TRBV2	many	15	TRBJ2-6	-
TGTGCCAGCAGCCCAAGGCAGGGGTCCTATAATTCACCCCTCCACTTT	CASSPRQGSYNSPLHF	TRBV5-6	-	16	TRBJ1-6	-
TGTGCCAGCAGCTTAGTAGGACAGGGGATGAACACTGAAGCTTTCTTT	CASSLVGQGMNTEAFF	TRBV7-8	many	16	TRBJ1-1	TRBD1
TGCAGTGCCCCGACAGGGGGTGGCAATCAGCCCCAGCATTTT	CSAPTGGGNQPQHF	TRBV20-1	many	14	TRBJ1-5	TRBD1
TGTGCCAGCAGTTCTGAGCCAGCGGGAGGAGATACGCAGTATTTT	CASSSEPAGGDTQYF	TRBV28	many	15	TRBJ2-3	TRBD2
TGTGCCAGCAGGAGACTAGCGGAGAGCTCCTACGAGCAGTACTTC	CASRRLAESSYEQYF	TRBV28	many	15	TRBJ2-7	TRBD2
TGTGCCAGCAGTACTCAGCGGGCGAATCAGCCCCAGCATTTT	CASSTQRANQPQHF	TRBV12-3/TRBV12-4	many	14	TRBJ1-5	-
TGTGCCAGCAGCCGTGGACTAGGCACAGATACGCAGTATTTT	CASSRGLGTDTQYF	TRBV2	-	14	TRBJ2-3	TRBD2
TGTGCCAGCAGTTACGTAACGGGACAGGGTCCGATCTACAATGAGCAGTTCTTC	CASSYVTGQGPIYNEQFF	TRBV6-5	-	18	TRBJ2-1	TRBD1
TGCAGTGCTCCCGGGACTAGCGGGAGGACCCACAATGAGCAGTTCTTC	CSAPGTSGRTHNEQFF	TRBV20-1	many	16	TRBJ2-1	TRBD2
TGTGCCAGCAGCTTTTCGCCGGAGAACACTGAAGCTTTCTTT	CASSFSPENTEAFF	TRBV7-9	-	14	TRBJ1-1	-
TGTGCCAGCAGCTTTGTGGATGGGGTAAATGAGCAGTTCTTC	CASSFVDGVNEQFF	TRBV7-3	-	14	TRBJ2-1	-
TGTGCCAGCAGTCTGGGACTAGGAGGTGAGCAGTTCTTC	CASSLGLGGEQFF	TRBV12-3/TRBV12-4	many	13	TRBJ2-1	TRBD2
TGTGCCTGGAGTCCGGAGGGGGACCTGAACACTGAAGCTTTCTTT	CAWSPEGDLNTEAFF	TRBV30	many	15	TRBJ1-1	-
TGTGCCAGTAGTACCCGGACAGGGGGGACGAGCGGCTACACCTTC	CASSTRTGGTSGYTF	TRBV19	-	15	TRBJ1-2	TRBD1